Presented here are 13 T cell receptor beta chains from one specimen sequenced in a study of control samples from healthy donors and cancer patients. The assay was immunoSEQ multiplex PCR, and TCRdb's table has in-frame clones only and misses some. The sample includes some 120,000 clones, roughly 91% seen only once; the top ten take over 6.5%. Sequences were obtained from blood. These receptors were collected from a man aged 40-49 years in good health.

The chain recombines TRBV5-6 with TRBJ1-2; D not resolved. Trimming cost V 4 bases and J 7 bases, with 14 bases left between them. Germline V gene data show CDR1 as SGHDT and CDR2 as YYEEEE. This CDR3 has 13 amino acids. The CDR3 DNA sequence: TGTGCCAGCAGCCCCCGGGCCCGGGGTGGCTACACCTTC. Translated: CASSPRARGGYTF.

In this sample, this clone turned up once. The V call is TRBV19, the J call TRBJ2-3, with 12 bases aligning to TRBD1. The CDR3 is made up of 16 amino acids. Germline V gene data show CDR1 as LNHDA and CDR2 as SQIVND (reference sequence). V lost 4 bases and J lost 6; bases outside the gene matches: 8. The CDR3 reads CASSTPPGQGADTQYF. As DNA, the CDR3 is TGTGCCAGTAGTACTCCTCCGGGACAGGGGGCGGATACGCAGTATTTT.

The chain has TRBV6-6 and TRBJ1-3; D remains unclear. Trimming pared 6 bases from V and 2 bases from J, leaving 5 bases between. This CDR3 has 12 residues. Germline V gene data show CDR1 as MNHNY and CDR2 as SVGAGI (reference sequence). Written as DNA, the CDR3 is TGTGCCAGCAGCCCCACTGGAAACACCATATATTTT. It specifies CASSPTGNTIYF.

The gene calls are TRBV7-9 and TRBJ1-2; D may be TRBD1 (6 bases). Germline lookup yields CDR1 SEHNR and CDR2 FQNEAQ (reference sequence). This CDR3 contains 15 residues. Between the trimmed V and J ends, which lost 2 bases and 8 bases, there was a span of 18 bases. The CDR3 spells CASSLFAQNRDGYTF. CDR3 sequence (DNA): TGTGCCAGCAGCTTATTCGCCCAAAACAGGGACGGCTACACCTTC.

CDR3 sequence: CASSLTGWDTEAFF. The CDR3 DNA reads as TGTGCCAGCAGCCTGACAGGGTGGGACACTGAAGCTTTCTTT. The chain couples TRBV11-3 to TRBJ1-1; 7 bases map to TRBD1. V was clipped by 5 bases and J by 3 bases; unmatched bases: 6. The V gene's germline CDR1 is SGHNT and CDR2 YENEEA. The CDR3 spans 14 residues.

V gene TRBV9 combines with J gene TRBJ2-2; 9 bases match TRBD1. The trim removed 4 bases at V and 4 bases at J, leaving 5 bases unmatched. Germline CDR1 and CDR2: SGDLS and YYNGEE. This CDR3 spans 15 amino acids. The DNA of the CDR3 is TGTGCCAGCAGCCCTTTGACAGGGGGCACCGGGGAGCTGTTTTTT. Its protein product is CASSPLTGGTGELFF.

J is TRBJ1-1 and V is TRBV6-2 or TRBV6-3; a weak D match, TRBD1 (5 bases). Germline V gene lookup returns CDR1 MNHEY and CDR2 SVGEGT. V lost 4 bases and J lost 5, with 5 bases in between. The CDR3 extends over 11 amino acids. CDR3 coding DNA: TGTGCCAGCAGTTGGGGGACTGAAGCTTTCTTT. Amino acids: CASSWGTEAFF.

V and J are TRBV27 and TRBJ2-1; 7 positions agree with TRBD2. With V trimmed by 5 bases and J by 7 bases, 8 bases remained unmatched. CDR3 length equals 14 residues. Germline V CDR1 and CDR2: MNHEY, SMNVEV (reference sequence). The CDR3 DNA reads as TGTGCCAGCAGTCCGAATAGCGGGCGTAATGAGCAGTTCTTC. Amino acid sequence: CASSPNSGRNEQFF.

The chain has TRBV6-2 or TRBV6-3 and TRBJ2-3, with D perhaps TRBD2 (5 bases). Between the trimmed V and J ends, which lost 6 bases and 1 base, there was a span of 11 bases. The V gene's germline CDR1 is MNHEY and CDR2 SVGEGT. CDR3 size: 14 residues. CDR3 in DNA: TGTGCCAGCAGCGTAACGGAGGGCACAGATACGCAGTATTTT. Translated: CASSVTEGTDTQYF.

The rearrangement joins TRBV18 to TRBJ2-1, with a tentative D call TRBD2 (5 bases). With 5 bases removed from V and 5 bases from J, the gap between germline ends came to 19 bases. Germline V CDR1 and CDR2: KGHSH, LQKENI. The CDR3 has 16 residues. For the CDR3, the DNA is TGTGCCAGCTCATCAACTCGAGGGAGATTCCACAATGAGCAGTTCTTC. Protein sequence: CASSSTRGRFHNEQFF.

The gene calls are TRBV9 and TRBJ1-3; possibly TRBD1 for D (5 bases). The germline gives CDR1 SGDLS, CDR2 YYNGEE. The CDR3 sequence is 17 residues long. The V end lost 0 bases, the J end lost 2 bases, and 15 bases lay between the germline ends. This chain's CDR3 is CASSVGFSTVPGNTIYF. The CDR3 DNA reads TGTGCCAGCAGCGTAGGTTTCTCGACAGTCCCTGGAAACACCATATATTTT. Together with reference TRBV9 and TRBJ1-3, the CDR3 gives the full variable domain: DSGVTQTPKHLITATGQRVTLRCSPRSGDLSVYWYQQSLDQGLQFLIQYYNGEERAKGNILERFSAQQFPDLHSELNLSSLELGDSALYFCASSVGFSTVPGNTIYFGEGSWLTVV.

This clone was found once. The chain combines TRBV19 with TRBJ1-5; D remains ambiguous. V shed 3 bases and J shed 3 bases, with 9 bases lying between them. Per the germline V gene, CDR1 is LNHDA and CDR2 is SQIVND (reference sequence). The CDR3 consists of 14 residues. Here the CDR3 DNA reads TGTGCCAGTAGTATTGTAACTTTCAATCAGCCCCAGCATTTT. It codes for CASSIVTFNQPQHF. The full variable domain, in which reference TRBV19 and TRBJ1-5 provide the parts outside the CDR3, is DGGITQSPKYLFRKEGQNVTLSCEQNLNHDAMYWYRQDPGQGLRLIYYSQIVNDFQKGDIAEGYSVSREKKESFPLTVTSAQKNPTAFYLCASSIVTFNQPQHFGDGTRLSIL.

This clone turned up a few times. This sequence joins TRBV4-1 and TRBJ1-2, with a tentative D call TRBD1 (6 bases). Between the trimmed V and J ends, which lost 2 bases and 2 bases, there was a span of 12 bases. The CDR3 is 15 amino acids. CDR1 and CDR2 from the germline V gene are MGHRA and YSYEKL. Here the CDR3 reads CASSQTPQGNYGYTF. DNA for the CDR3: TGCGCCAGCAGCCAAACCCCTCAGGGGAACTATGGCTACACCTTC.